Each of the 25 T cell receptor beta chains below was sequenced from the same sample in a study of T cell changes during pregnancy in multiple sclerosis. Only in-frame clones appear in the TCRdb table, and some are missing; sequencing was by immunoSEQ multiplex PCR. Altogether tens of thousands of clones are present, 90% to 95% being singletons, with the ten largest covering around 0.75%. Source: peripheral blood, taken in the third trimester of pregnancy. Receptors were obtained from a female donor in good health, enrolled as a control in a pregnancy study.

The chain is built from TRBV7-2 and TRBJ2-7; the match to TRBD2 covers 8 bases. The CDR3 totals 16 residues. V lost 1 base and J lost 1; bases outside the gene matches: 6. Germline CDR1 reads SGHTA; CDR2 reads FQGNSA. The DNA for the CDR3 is TGTGCCAGCAGCTTAGGTAGGGTAGCGGGGTCCTACGAGCAGTACTTC. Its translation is CASSLGRVAGSYEQYF.

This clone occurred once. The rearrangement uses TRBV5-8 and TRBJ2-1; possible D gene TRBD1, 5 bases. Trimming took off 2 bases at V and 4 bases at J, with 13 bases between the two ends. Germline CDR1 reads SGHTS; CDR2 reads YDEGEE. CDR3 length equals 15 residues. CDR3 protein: CASSFSAGHYNEQFF. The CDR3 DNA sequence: TGTGCCAGCAGCTTTTCTGCAGGGCATTACAATGAGCAGTTCTTC.

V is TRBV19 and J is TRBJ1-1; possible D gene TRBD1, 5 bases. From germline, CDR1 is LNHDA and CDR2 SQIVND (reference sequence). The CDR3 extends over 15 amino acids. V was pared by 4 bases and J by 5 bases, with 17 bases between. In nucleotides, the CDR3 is TGTGCCAGTAGTACTGGGTCAGGGTTAAGGACTGAAGCTTTCTTT. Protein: CASSTGSGLRTEAFF.

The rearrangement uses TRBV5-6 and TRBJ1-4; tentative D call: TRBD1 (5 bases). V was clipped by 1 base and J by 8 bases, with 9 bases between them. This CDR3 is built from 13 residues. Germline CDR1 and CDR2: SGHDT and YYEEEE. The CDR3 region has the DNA TGTGCCAGCAGCTTGCGGGGGAGGGAAAAACTGTTTTTT. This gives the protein CASSLRGREKLFF.

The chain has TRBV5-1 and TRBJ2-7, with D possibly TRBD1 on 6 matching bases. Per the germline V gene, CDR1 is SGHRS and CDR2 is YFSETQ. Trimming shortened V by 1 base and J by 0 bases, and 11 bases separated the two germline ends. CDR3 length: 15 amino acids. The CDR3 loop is CASSLQQGSSYEQYF. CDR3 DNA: TGCGCCAGCAGCTTGCAACAGGGAAGCTCCTACGAGCAGTACTTC.

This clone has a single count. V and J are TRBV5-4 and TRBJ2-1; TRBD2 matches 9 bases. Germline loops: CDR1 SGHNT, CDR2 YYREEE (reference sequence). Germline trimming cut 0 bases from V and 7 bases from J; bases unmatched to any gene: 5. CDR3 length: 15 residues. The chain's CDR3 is CASSLAAGGGNEQFF. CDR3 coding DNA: TGTGCCAGCAGCTTGGCGGCGGGAGGGGGTAATGAGCAGTTCTTC.

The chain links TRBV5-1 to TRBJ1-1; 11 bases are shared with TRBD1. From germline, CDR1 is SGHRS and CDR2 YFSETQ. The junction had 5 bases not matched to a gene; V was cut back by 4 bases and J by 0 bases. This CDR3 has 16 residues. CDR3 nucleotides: TGCGCCAGCAGCCCGGACAGGGGGCGGATGAACACTGAAGCTTTCTTT. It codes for CASSPDRGRMNTEAFF. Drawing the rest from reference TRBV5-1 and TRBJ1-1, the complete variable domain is KAGVTQTPRYLIKTRGQQVTLSCSPISGHRSVSWYQQTPGQGLQFLFEYFSETQRNKGNFPGRFSGRQFSNSRSEMNVSTLELGDSALYLCASSPDRGRMNTEAFFGQGTRLTVV.

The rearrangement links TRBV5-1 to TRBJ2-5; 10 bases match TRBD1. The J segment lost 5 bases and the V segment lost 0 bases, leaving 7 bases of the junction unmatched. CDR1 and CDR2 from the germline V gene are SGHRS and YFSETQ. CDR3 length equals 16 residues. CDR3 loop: CASSLEGTGVGETQYF. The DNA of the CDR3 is TGCGCCAGCAGCTTGGAGGGGACAGGGGTTGGGGAGACCCAGTACTTC. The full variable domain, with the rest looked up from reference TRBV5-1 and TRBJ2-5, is KAGVTQTPRYLIKTRGQQVTLSCSPISGHRSVSWYQQTPGQGLQFLFEYFSETQRNKGNFPGRFSGRQFSNSRSEMNVSTLELGDSALYLCASSLEGTGVGETQYFGPGTRLLVL.

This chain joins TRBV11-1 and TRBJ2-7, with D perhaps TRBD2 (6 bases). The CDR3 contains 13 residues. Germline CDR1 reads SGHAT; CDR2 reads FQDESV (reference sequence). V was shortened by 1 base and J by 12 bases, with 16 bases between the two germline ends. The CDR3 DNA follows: TGTGCCAGCAGCTTAGGGTGGAGGGGCACCGCGTACTTC. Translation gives CASSLGWRGTAYF.

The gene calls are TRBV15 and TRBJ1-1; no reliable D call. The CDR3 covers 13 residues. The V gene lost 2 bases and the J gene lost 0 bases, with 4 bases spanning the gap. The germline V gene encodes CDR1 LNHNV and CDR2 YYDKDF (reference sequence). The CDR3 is CATSRSMNTEAFF. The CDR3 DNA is TGTGCCACCAGCAGATCCATGAACACTGAAGCTTTCTTT.

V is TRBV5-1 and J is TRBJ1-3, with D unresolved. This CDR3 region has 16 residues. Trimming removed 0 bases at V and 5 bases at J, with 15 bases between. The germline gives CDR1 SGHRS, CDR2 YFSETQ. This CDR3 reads CASSLGRGDTRNTIYF. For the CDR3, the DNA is TGCGCCAGCAGCTTGGGGCGGGGAGACACAAGAAACACCATATATTTT.

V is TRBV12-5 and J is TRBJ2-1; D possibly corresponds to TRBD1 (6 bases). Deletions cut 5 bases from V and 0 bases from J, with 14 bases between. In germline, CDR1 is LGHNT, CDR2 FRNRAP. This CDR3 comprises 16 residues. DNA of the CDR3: TGTGCTAGTGGTCCGTTAACAGGGAGCTCCTACAATGAGCAGTTCTTC. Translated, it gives CASGPLTGSSYNEQFF.

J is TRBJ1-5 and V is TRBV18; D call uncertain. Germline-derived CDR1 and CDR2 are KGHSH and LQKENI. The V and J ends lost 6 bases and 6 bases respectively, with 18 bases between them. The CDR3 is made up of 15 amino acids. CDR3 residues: CASSPDGVQSQPQHF. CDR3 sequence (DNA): TGTGCCAGCTCGCCCGACGGAGTACAAAGTCAGCCCCAGCATTTT.

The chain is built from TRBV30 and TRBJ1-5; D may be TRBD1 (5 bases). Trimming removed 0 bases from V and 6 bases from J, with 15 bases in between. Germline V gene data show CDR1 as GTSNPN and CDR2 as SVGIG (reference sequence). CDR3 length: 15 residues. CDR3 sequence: CAWSVSQGRGQPQHF. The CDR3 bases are TGTGCCTGGAGTGTAAGTCAGGGTAGAGGTCAGCCCCAGCATTTT.

The CDR3 is CASSLFPGQDTEAFF. CDR3 coding DNA: TGTGCCAGCAGCTTATTCCCCGGACAGGACACTGAAGCTTTCTTT. The chain couples TRBV7-2 to TRBJ1-1; 7 nucleotides match TRBD1. This CDR3 spans 15 amino acids. The trim removed 2 bases at V and 3 bases at J, leaving 6 bases unmatched. From germline, CDR1 is SGHTA and CDR2 FQGNSA.

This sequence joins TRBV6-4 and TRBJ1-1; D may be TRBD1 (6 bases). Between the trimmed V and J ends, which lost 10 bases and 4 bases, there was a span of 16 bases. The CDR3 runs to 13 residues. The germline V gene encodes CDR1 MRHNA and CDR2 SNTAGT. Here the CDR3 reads CATSRGEGTEAFF. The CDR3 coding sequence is TGTGCCACCAGCAGGGGCGAGGGCACTGAAGCTTTCTTT.

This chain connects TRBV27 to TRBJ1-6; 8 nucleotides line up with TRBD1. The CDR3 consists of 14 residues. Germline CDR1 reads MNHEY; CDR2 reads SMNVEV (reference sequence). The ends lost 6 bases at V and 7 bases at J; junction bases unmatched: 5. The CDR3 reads CASRTGVENSPLHF. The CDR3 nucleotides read TGTGCCAGCAGGACAGGGGTGGAGAATTCACCCCTCCACTTT.

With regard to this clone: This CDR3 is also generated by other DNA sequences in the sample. DNA for the CDR3: TGTGCCAGCAGTCTAGGCGGAGGAACTGAAGCTTTCTTT. Translating it yields CASSLGGGTEAFF. V usage is TRBV27 and J usage is TRBJ1-1; D not resolved. Germline CDR1 MNHEY, CDR2 SMNVEV (reference sequence). The CDR3 is made up of 13 amino acids. V lost 5 bases and J 5 bases, leaving 12 bases between the germline ends.

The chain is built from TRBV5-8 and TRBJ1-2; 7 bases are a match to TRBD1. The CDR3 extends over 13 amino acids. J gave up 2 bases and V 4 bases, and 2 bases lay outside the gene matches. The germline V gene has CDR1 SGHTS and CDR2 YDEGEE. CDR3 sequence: CASSATGNYGYTF. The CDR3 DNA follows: TGTGCCAGCAGCGCGACAGGGAACTATGGCTACACCTTC.

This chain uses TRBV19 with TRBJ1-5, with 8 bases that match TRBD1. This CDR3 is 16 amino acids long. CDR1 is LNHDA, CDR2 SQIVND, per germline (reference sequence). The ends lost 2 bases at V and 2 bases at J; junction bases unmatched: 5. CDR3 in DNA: TGTGCCAGTAGTATACGGACAGGGATCGGCAATCAGCCCCAGCATTTT. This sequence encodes CASSIRTGIGNQPQHF.

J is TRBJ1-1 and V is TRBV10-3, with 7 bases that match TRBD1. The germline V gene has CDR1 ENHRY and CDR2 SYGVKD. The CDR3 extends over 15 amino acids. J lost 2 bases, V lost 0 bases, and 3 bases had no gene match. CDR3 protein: CAISESGTDNTEAFF. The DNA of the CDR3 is TGTGCCATCAGTGAGTCCGGGACAGACAACACTGAAGCTTTCTTT.

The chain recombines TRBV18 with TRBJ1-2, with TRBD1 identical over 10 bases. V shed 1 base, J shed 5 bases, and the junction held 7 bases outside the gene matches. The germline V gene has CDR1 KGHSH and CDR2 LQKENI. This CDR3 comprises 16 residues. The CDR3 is CASSPLARDRGYGYTF. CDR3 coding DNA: TGTGCCAGCTCACCACTAGCCAGGGACAGGGGTTATGGCTACACCTTC.

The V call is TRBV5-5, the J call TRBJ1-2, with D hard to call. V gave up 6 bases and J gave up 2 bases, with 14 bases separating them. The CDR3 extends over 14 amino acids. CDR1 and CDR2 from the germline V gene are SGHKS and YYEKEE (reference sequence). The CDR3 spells CASTPGWQNYGYTF. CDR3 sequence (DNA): TGTGCCAGCACCCCGGGGTGGCAGAACTATGGCTACACCTTC.

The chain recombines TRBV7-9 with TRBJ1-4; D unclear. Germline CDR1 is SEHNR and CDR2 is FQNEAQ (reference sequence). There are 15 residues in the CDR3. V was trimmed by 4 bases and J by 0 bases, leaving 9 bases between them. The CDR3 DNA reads TGTGCCAGCAGCTCCGACGGAGCAACTAATGAAAAACTGTTTTTT. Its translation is CASSSDGATNEKLFF.

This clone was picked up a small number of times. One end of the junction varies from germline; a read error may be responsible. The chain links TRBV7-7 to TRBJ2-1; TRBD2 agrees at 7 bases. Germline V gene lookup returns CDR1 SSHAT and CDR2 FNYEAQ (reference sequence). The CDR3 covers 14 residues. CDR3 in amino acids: CASSPSVAGAGQFF. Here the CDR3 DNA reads TGTGCTAGCAGTCCTAGCGTCGCGGGAGCGGGGCAGTTCTTC. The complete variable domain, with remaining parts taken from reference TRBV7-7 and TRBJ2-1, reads GAGVSQSPRYKVTKRGQDVTLRCDPISSHATLYWYQQALGQGPEFLTYFNYEAQPDKSGLPSDRFSAERPEGSISTLTIQRTEQRDSAMYRCASSPSVAGAGQFFGPGTRLTVL.